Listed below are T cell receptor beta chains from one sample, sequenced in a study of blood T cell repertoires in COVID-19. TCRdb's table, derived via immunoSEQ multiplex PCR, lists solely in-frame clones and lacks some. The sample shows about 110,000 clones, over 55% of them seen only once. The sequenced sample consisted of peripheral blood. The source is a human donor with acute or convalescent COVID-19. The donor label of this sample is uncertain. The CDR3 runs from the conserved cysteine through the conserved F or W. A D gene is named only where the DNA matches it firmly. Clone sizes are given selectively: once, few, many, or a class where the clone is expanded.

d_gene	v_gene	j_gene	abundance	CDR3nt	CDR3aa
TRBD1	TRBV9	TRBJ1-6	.	TGTGCCAGCAGTCAGGGGGGCCTGAATTCACCCCTCCACTTT	CASSQGGLNSPLHF
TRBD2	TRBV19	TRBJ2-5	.	TGTGCCAGTAGTATCGGCGGGGGGGCAGAGACCCAGTACTTC	CASSIGGGAETQYF
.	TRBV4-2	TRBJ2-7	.	TGTGCCAGCAGCCAAGACAGGCTATGGACCTACGAGCAGTACTTC	CASSQDRLWTYEQYF
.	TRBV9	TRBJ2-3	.	TGTGCCAGCGGAAATCGAGGCGGGAGCACAGATACGCAGTATTTT	CASGNRGGSTDTQYF
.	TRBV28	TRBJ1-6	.	TGTGCCAGCAACCCCGACAGGACGTATAATTCACCCCTCCACTTT	CASNPDRTYNSPLHF
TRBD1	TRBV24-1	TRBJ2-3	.	TGTGCCACCAGTGATTTTGGACAGGGGGTAGCAGATACGCAGTATTTT	CATSDFGQGVADTQYF
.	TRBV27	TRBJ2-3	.	TGTGCCAGCACCCCCGGCGGAGATACGCAGTATTTT	CASTPGGDTQYF
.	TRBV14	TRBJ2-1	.	TGTGCCAGCAGCCAAGATACCATGGGCCGCCGGAATGAGCAGTTCTTC	CASSQDTMGRRNEQFF
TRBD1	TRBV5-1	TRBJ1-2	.	TGCGCCAGCAAACCGTACGGGACAGGGTACCCTTATGGCTACACCTTC	CASKPYGTGYPYGYTF
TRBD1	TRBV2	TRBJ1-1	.	TGTGCCAGCAAGGGCCGGGACAGGGTCACTGAAGCTTTCTTT	CASKGRDRVTEAFF
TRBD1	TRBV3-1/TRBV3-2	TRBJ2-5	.	TGTGCCAGCAGACCCCCCCGGGACAGGGGAGAGACCCAGTACTTC	CASRPPRDRGETQYF
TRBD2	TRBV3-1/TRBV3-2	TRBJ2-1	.	TGTGCCAGCAGCCGGGCTGGGACTAGCGGAGACAATGAGCAGTTCTTC	CASSRAGTSGDNEQFF
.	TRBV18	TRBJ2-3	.	TGTGCCAGCTCATCGACTAGAGATACGCAGTATTTT	CASSSTRDTQYF
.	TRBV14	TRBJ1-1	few	TGTGCCAGCAGCGATTGGCGACAGGTCCCCCCTGAAGCTTTCTTT	CASSDWRQVPPEAFF
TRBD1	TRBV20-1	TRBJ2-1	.	TGCAGTGCGAGACAGGGATTGGAGCAGTTCTTC	CSARQGLEQFF
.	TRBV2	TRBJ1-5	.	TGTGCCAGCAGTGACAGGGTGCGCAATCAGCCCCAGCATTTT	CASSDRVRNQPQHF
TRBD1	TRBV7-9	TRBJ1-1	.	TGTGCCAGCAGCGAAAGGGACAGTAACACTGAAGCTTTCTTT	CASSERDSNTEAFF
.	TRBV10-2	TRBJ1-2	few	TGCGCCAGCAGTGAGCTGGGGCGCTATGGCTACACCTTC	CASSELGRYGYTF
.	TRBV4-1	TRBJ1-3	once	TGCGCCAGCAGCCAAGGAACCAGCTCTGGAAACACCATATATTTT	CASSQGTSSGNTIYF
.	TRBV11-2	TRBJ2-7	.	TGTGCCAGCAGCTTACACTACGAGCAGTACTTC	CASSLHYEQYF
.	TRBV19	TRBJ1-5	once	TGTGCCAGTAGTATTGAGGGCCGGAGCAATCAGCCCCAGCATTTT	CASSIEGRSNQPQHF
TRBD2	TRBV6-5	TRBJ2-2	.	TGTGCCAGCAGTTACCCTAGCGGGGGACACACCGGGGAGCTGTTTTTT	CASSYPSGGHTGELFF
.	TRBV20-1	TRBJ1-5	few	TGCAGTGCTAGTTTGGGGCTTGGCAATCAGCCCCAGCATTTT	CSASLGLGNQPQHF
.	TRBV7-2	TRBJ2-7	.	TGTGCCAGCAGCTTTGTGGGGGCTCCCTACGAGCAGTACTTC	CASSFVGAPYEQYF
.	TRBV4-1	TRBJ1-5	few	TGCGCCAGCAGCCAAGCCGGGGATCAGCCCCAGCATTTT	CASSQAGDQPQHF
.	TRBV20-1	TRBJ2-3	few	TGCAGTGCTAGTAACGGTCGGGGTGACGGGGATACGCAGTATTTT	CSASNGRGDGDTQYF
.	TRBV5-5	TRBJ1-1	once	TGTGCCAGCAGCTTGGAGAAGAGTGAAGCTTTCTTT	CASSLEKSEAFF
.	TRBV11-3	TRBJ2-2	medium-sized	TGTGCCAGCAGCTCGCTTAGCGGCACCGGGGAGCTGTTTTTT	CASSSLSGTGELFF